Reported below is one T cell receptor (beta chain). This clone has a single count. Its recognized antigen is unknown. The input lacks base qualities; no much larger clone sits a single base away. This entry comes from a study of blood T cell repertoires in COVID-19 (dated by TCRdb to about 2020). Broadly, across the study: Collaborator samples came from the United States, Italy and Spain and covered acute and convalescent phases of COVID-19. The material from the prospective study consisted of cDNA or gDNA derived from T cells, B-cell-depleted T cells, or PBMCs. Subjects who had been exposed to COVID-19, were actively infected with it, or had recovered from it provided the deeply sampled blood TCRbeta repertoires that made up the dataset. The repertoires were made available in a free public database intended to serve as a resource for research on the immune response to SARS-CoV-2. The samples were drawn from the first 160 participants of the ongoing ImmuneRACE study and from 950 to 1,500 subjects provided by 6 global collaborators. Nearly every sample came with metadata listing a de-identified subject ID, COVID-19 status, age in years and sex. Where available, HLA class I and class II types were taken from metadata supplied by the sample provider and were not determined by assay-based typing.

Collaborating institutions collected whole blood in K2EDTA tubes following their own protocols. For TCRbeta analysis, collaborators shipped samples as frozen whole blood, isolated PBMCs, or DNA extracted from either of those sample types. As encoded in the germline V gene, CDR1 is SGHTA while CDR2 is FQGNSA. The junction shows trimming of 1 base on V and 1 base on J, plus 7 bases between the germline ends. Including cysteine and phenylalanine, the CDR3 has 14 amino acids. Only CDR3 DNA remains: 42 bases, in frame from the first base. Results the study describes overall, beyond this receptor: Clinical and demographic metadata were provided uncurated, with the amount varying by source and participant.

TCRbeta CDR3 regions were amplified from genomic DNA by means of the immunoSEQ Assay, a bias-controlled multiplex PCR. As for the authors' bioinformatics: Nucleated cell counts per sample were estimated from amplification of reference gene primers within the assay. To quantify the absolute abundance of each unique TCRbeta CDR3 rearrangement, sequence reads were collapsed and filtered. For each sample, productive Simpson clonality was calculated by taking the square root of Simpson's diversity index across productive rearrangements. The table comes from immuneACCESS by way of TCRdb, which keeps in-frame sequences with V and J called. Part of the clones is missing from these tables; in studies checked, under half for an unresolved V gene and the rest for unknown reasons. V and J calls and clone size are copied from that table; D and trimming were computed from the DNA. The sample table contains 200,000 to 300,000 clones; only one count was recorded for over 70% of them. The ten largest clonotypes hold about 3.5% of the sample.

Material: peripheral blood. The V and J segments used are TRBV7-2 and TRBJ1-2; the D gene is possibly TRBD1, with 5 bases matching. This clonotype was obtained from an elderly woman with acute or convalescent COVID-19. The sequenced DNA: TGTGCCAGCAGCTTAGGGGGCAGTAACTATGGCTACACCTTC. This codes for CASSLGGSNYGYTF.